The count of the clone carrying this T cell receptor beta chain is one. The data originate from a study of blood T cell repertoires in COVID-19. Whole-study context: Samples representing acute and convalescent COVID-19 were sourced from the United States, Italy and Spain. Sources were T cells, B-cell-depleted T cells, or PBMCs; the material itself was cDNA or gDNA.

Original processing notes: Estimated nucleated cell counts came from reference gene primer amplification. Generated by immunoSEQ multiplex PCR, the TCRdb table keeps only in-frame clones and is missing some. The V and J calls and the clone size are those of that table, but D and trimming were determined from the DNA. The table lists 200,000 to 300,000 clones, roughly 82% of them singletons. There are 17 residues in the CDR3. After removal of 0 bases from V and 5 bases from J, the junction contained 11 bases not matched to a gene. Germline CDR1 and CDR2: MNHEY and SVGEGT. This sequence was found in a woman aged 70-85 years with acute or convalescent COVID-19. Sequenced input: peripheral blood. The V gene is TRBV6-2 or TRBV6-3, the J gene TRBJ1-1; TRBD1 matches 8 bases. CDR3 region: CASSYSPAGQGWTEAFF. In nucleotides, the CDR3 is TGTGCCAGCAGTTACTCACCCGCTGGACAGGGTTGGACTGAAGCTTTCTTT.